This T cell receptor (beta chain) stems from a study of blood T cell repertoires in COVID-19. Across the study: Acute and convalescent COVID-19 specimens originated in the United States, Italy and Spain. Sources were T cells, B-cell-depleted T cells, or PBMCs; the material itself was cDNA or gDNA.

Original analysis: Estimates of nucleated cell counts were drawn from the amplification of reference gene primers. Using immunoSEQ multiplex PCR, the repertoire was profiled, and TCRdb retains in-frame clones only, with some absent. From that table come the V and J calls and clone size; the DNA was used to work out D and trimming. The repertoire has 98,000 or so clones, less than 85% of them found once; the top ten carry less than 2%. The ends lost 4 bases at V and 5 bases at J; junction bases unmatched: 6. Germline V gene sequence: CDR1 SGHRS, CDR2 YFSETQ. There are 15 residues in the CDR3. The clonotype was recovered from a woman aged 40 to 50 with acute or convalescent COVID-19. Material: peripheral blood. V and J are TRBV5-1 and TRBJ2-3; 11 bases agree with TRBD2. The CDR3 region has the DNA TGCGCCAGCAGCGCCACCGGGACTAGCGGAGATACGCAGTATTTT. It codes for CASSATGTSGDTQYF.